The rows below give T cell receptor beta chains drawn from one sample of a study of blood T cell repertoires in COVID-19. Produced via immunoSEQ multiplex PCR; TCRdb's table is partial and in-frame only. The data show just over 300,000 clones, around 91% seen once. Material: PBMCs or T cells enriched from blood (not recorded which). These receptors all stem from a woman aged 35 to 49 who had recovered from COVID-19. Both conserved end residues are part of each CDR3. Each record gives: J gene, V gene, clone size, D gene, CDR3 protein, CDR3 DNA. The D gene is left open where the match is weak. For some rows the clone size is stated as once, few or many, or as a class when expanded; others skip it.

TRBJ2-1,TRBV28,-,TRBD1,CASRVGQGPNYNEQFF,TGTGCCAGCAGGGTAGGACAGGGACCTAACTACAATGAGCAGTTCTTC
TRBJ1-2,TRBV28,-,TRBD1,CASIFRDRGLRIYGYTF,TGTGCCAGCATTTTTCGGGACAGGGGGCTTCGGATCTATGGCTACACCTTC
TRBJ1-1,TRBV15,-,TRBD1,CATSRDRGANTEAFF,TGTGCCACCAGCAGGGACAGGGGGGCGAACACTGAAGCTTTCTTT
TRBJ2-7,TRBV19,-,TRBD2,CASSSGRFSYEQYF,TGTGCCAGTTCTAGCGGGAGGTTCTCCTACGAGCAGTACTTC
TRBJ2-1,TRBV30,-,-,CAWSTGAGDYFYNEQFF,TGTGCCTGGAGTACTGGGGCAGGCGATTATTTCTACAATGAGCAGTTCTTC
TRBJ2-3,TRBV19,-,-,CASSPRRLAETDTQYF,TGTGCCAGTAGTCCTAGGAGGTTAGCGGAAACAGATACGCAGTATTTT
TRBJ1-5,TRBV7-2,-,-,CASSRQGGGNQPQHF,TGTGCCAGCAGCCGTCAGGGTGGCGGCAATCAGCCCCAGCATTTT
TRBJ2-1,TRBV4-2,-,-,CASSQDSELPYNEQFF,TGTGCCAGCAGCCAAGATTCCGAACTACCTTACAATGAGCAGTTCTTC
TRBJ2-5,TRBV30,few,-,CAWSSQASAQETQYF,TGTGCCTGGAGTTCCCAGGCCTCAGCTCAAGAGACCCAGTACTTC
TRBJ2-4,TRBV5-4,-,-,CASSSAVAKNIQYF,TGTGCCAGCAGCTCTGCAGTGGCCAAAAACATTCAGTACTTC
TRBJ2-2,TRBV19,-,TRBD1,CASSIGGTGAGELFF,TGTGCCAGTAGTATAGGGGGAACAGGGGCCGGGGAGCTGTTTTTT
TRBJ2-5,TRBV7-3,-,-,CASSLNPGETQYF,TGTGCCAGCAGCTTAAACCCGGGGGAGACCCAGTACTTC
TRBJ2-2,TRBV13,few,TRBD1,CASREGGNTGELFF,TGTGCCAGCAGGGAAGGGGGCAATACCGGGGAGCTGTTTTTT
TRBJ2-1,TRBV6-2/TRBV6-3,-,TRBD1,CASSFYLQGANEQFF,TGTGCCAGCAGTTTCTACCTACAGGGGGCGAATGAGCAGTTCTTC
TRBJ2-5,TRBV7-3,-,TRBD2,CASSLIGGAETQYF,TGTGCCAGCAGCTTAATCGGGGGGGCTGAGACCCAGTACTTC
TRBJ2-3,TRBV7-3,-,TRBD2,CASSRSGGVADTQYF,TGTGCCAGCAGCCGTAGCGGGGGGGTCGCAGATACGCAGTATTTT
TRBJ1-4,TRBV12-5,-,-,CASGLQATRVKLFF,TGTGCTAGTGGTTTGCAAGCGACCCGGGTAAAACTGTTTTTT
TRBJ2-5,TRBV9,-,-,CASTLGGGPWETQYF,TGTGCCAGCACCTTAGGGGGGGGCCCCTGGGAGACCCAGTACTTC
TRBJ1-2,TRBV27,-,-,CASSLSPGLLNYGYTF,TGTGCCAGCAGTCTCTCTCCGGGGTTACTCAACTATGGCTACACCTTC
TRBJ2-7,TRBV10-3,-,TRBD1,CAIRTHRDRGIGEQYF,TGTGCCATCAGGACCCACCGGGACAGGGGGATCGGGGAGCAGTACTTC
TRBJ2-5,TRBV7-3,-,TRBD1,CASSPTGGGETQYF,TGTGCCAGCAGCCCAACAGGGGGCGGGGAGACCCAGTACTTC
TRBJ2-3,TRBV12-3/TRBV12-4,-,TRBD2,CASSFRGADTQYF,TGTGCCAGCAGTTTTCGGGGGGCAGATACGCAGTATTTT
TRBJ2-6,TRBV28,-,TRBD1,CASSLGQGAPGANVLTF,TGTGCCAGCAGTCTGGGACAGGGGGCGCCGGGGGCCAACGTCCTGACTTTC
TRBJ1-5,TRBV24-1,-,-,CATSDTDSNQPQHF,TGTGCCACCAGTGATACAGACAGCAATCAGCCCCAGCATTTT
TRBJ2-1,TRBV11-3,-,-,CASSLVWRIEQFF,TGTGCCAGCAGCTTAGTTTGGAGAATTGAGCAGTTCTTC
TRBJ2-7,TRBV6-2/TRBV6-3,-,-,CASSYAESSYEQYF,TGTGCCAGCAGTTATGCGGAGAGCTCCTACGAGCAGTACTTC
TRBJ1-6,TRBV5-8,-,TRBD1,CASSYSGTDNSPLHF,TGTGCCAGCAGCTACTCCGGGACAGATAATTCACCCCTCCACTTT
TRBJ2-7,TRBV6-5,-,TRBD2,CASSYRVGLAEYEQYF,TGTGCCAGCAGTTATAGGGTTGGACTAGCGGAGTACGAGCAGTACTTC
TRBJ2-5,TRBV7-2,-,-,CASGASRVGTQYF,TGTGCCAGTGGGGCGTCCCGGGTTGGGACCCAGTACTTC
TRBJ2-7,TRBV21-1,-,-,CASSKAQQGYEQYF,TGTGCCAGCAGCAAAGCCCAACAGGGATACGAGCAGTACTTC
TRBJ2-2,TRBV18,-,TRBD2,CASSPGGLAFPGELFF,TGTGCCAGCTCACCAGGAGGACTAGCCTTTCCCGGGGAGCTGTTTTTT
TRBJ2-1,TRBV7-2,-,TRBD2,CASSLDPSGATYNEQFF,TGTGCCAGCAGCTTAGATCCTAGCGGGGCCACCTACAATGAGCAGTTCTTC
TRBJ2-7,TRBV29-1,-,-,CSALDYNSYEQYF,TGCAGCGCTCTGGACTACAACTCCTACGAGCAGTACTTC
TRBJ2-2,TRBV6-2/TRBV6-3,-,TRBD2,CASSYLLAENTGELFF,TGTGCCAGCAGTTACTTACTAGCGGAAAACACCGGGGAGCTGTTTTTT
TRBJ2-2,TRBV5-1,-,TRBD2,CASSLPTSGNTGELFF,TGCGCCAGCAGCCTGCCTACTAGCGGCAACACCGGGGAGCTGTTTTTT
TRBJ1-4,TRBV2,-,-,CASSGWREGFGEKLFF,TGTGCCAGCAGTGGTTGGAGGGAAGGGTTCGGTGAAAAACTGTTTTTT
TRBJ2-7,TRBV3-1/TRBV3-2,-,-,CASSPRAEVPEQYF,TGTGCCAGCAGCCCCAGGGCCGAGGTCCCCGAGCAGTACTTC